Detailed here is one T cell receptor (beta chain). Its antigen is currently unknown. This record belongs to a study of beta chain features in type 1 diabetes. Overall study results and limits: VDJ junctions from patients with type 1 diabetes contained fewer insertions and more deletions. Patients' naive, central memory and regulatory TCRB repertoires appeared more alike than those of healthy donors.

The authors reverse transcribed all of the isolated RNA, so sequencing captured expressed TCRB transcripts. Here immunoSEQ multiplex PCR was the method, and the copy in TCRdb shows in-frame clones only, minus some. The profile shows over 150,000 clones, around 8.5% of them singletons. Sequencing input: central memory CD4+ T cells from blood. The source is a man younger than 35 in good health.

CDR3 coding DNA: TGTGCCAGCAGCATCGAGGGGGCCTCCTACGAGCAGTACTTC. Translation: CASSIEGASYEQYF. The chain recombines TRBV25-1 with TRBJ2-5; 7 nucleotides align to TRBD1. The tail of the sequence fits TRBJ2-7 better, so the J call may be wrong. The V gene's germline CDR1 is MGHDK and CDR2 SYGVNS. The CDR3 runs to 14 residues.